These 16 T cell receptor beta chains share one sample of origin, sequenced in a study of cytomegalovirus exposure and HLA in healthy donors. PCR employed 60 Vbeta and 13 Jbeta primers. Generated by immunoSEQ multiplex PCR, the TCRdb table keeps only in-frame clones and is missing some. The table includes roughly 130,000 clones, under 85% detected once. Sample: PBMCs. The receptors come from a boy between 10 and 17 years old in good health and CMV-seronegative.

The CDR3 coding sequence is TGTGCCAGCAGTGACTCTGGGGCTGCAGCTGGCTACACCTTC. It codes for CASSDSGAAAGYTF. The chain uses TRBV6-4 and TRBJ1-2, with a tentative D call TRBD1 (5 bases). The germline V gene encodes CDR1 MRHNA and CDR2 SNTAGT. CDR3 length: 14 residues. V gave up 0 bases and J gave up 7 bases, with 12 bases separating them.

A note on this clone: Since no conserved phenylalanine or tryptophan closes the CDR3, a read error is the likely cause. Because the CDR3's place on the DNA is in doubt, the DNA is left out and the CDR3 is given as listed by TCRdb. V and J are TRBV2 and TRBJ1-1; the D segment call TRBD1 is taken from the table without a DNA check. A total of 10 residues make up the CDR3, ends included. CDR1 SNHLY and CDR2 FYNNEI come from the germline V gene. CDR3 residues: CASSDGQGRI.

The CDR3 is CASISRGPDPRNTEAFF. DNA for the CDR3: TGTGCCAGCATCTCAAGAGGGCCAGACCCAAGAAACACTGAAGCTTTCTTT. The chain combines TRBV21-1 with TRBJ1-1. TRBV21-1 is flagged as a pseudogene. The length of the CDR3 is 17 residues.

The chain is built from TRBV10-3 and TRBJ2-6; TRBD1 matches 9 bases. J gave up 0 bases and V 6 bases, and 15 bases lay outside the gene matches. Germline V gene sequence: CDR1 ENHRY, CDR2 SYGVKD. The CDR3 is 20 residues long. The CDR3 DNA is TGTGCCATCAGCCCACGCCCTTCCGGACAGGGGTACTCTGGGGCCAACGTCCTGACTTTC. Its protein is CAISPRPSGQGYSGANVLTF.

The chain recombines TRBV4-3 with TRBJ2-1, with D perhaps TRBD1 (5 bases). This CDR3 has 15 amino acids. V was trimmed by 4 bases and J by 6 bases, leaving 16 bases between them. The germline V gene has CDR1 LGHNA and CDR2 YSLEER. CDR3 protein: CASSRQGSQANEQFF. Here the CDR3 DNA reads TGCGCCAGCAGCCGCCAGGGATCCCAGGCCAATGAGCAGTTCTTC.

The CDR3 loop reads CASSPTISGSKVWPQHF. The CDR3 bases are TGTGCCAGCAGCCCTACCATATCGGGGTCGAAGGTGTGGCCCCAGCATTTT. The rearrangement joins TRBV7-8 to TRBJ1-5; D unclear. Trimming took 5 bases from V and 9 from J, leaving 26 bases between them. The CDR3 covers 17 residues. Germline CDR1 SGHVS, CDR2 FQNEAQ.

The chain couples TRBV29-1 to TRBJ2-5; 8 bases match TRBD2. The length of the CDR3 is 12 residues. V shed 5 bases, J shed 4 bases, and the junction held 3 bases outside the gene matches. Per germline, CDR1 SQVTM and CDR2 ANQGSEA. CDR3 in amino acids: CSVREGRETQYF. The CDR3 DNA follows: TGCAGCGTTCGGGAGGGTCGAGAGACCCAGTACTTC. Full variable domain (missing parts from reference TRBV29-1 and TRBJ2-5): SAVISQKPSRDICQRGTSLTIQCQVDSQVTMMFWYRQQPGQSLTLIATANQGSEATYESGFVIDKFPISRPNLTFSTLTVSNMSPEDSSIYLCSVREGRETQYFGPGTRLLVL.

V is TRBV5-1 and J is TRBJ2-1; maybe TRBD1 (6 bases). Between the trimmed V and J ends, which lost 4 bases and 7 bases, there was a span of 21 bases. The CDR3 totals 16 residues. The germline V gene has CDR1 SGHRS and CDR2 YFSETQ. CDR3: CASSASSGAKENEQFF. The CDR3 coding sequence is TGCGCCAGCAGCGCATCTTCAGGGGCAAAGGAAAATGAGCAGTTCTTC.

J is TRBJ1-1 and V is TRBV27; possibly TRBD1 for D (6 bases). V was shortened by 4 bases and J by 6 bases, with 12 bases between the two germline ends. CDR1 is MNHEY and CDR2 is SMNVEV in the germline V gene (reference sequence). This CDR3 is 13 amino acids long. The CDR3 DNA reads TGTGCCAGCAGTTCTGGGGGCGCAGCTGAAGCTTTCTTT. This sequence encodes CASSSGGAAEAFF.

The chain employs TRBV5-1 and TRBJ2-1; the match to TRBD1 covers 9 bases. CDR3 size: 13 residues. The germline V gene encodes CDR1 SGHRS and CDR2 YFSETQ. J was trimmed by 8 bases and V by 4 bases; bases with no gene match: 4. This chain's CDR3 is CASSITGGDEQFF. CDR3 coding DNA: TGCGCCAGCAGCATAACAGGGGGCGATGAGCAGTTCTTC.

The CDR3 DNA reads TGTGCCAGCACCGACGTGGGTAGCGGGGGATACGAGCAGTACTTC. Translating it yields CASTDVGSGGYEQYF. The chain combines TRBV6-5 with TRBJ2-7; 9 bases fit TRBD2. In germline, CDR1 is MNHEY, CDR2 SVGAGI. This CDR3 is built from 15 residues. J lost 4 bases, V lost 7 bases, and 11 bases had no gene match.

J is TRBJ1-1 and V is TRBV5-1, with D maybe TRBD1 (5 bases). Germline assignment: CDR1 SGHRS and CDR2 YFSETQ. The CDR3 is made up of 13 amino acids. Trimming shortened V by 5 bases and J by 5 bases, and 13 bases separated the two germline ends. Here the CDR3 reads CASSADTTTEAFF. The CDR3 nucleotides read TGCGCCAGCAGTGCGGACACAACGACTGAAGCTTTCTTT.

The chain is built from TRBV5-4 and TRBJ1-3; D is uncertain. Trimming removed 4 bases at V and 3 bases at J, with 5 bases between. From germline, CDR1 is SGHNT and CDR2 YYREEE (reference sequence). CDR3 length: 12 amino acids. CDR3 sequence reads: CASSPGGNTIYF. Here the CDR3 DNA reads TGTGCCAGCAGCCCGGGTGGAAACACCATATATTTT.

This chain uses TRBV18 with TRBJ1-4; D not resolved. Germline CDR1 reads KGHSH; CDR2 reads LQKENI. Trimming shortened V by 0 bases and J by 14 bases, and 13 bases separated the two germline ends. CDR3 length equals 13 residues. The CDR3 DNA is TGTGCCAGCTCACCACCGGGCAGCCCTTACCTGTTTTTT. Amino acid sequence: CASSPPGSPYLFF.

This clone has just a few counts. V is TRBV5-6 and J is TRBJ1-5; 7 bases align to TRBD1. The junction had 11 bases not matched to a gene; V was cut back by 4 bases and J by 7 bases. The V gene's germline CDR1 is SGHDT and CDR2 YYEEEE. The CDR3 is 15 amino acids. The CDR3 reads CASSRKDRETQPQHF. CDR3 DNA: TGTGCCAGCAGCCGAAAAGACAGGGAGACCCAGCCCCAGCATTTT.

CDR3 residues: CASSPRDHADTQYF. CDR3 nucleotides: TGTGCCAGCTCACCGCGGGACCACGCAGATACGCAGTATTTT. The genes are TRBV18 and TRBJ2-3; D possibly corresponds to TRBD2 (6 bases). The germline CDR1 and CDR2 sequences are KGHSH and LQKENI. The germline V and J ends were trimmed by 3 bases and 4 bases, with 11 bases remaining between them. The CDR3 runs 14 residues.